Following are 30 T cell receptor beta chains from one sample sequenced in a study of shared clonotypes between healthy human individuals. Produced via immunoSEQ multiplex PCR; TCRdb's table is partial and in-frame only. Among fewer than 1.6 million clones listed, 98% to 99% were seen once. The sequenced sample consisted of naive CD4+ T cells sorted from blood. Subset noted: CD45RA+ positively selected. These receptors originate from a man aged 25-40 years in good health.

Only one count was recorded for this clone. The rearrangement uses TRBV11-2 and TRBJ2-7, with no clear D. Trimming shortened V by 5 bases and J by 6 bases, and 8 bases separated the two germline ends. Germline lookup yields CDR1 SGHAT and CDR2 FQNNGV. CDR3 length: 11 residues. CDR3 sequence (DNA): TGTGCCAGCAGCCCCCCCTCCGAGCAGTACTTC. It translates to CASSPPSEQYF. Together with reference TRBV11-2 and TRBJ2-7, the CDR3 gives the full variable domain: EAGVAQSPRYKIIEKRQSVAFWCNPISGHATLYWYQQILGQGPKLLIQFQNNGVVDDSQLPKDRFSAERLKGVDSTLKIQPAKLEDSAVYLCASSPPSEQYFGPGTRLTVT.

The chain carries TRBV27 and TRBJ2-3; 7 nucleotides agree with TRBD1. CDR1 MNHEY and CDR2 SMNVEV come from the germline V gene (reference sequence). The CDR3 has 16 residues. Trimming at V came to 2 bases and at J to 2 bases, leaving 7 bases not matched to a gene. CDR3 sequence: CASSLRTGLSTDTQYF. The CDR3 DNA reads as TGTGCCAGCAGTTTAAGGACAGGCCTTTCCACAGATACGCAGTATTTT.

To note about this clone: This specimen includes other DNA sequences encoding the same CDR3. CDR3 nucleotide sequence: TGTGCCACCAGCAGAGACCAGAGCTACAATGAGCAGTTCTTC. Encoded protein: CATSRDQSYNEQFF. This chain joins TRBV15 and TRBJ2-1, with unresolved D. The CDR3 contains 14 residues. The V gene's germline CDR1 is LNHNV and CDR2 YYDKDF (reference sequence). V was shortened by 0 bases and J by 3 bases, with 6 bases between the two germline ends.

The J gene is TRBJ2-7, the V gene TRBV7-6; 12 bases line up with TRBD2. Germline assignment: CDR1 SGHVS and CDR2 FNYEAQ. This CDR3 contains 15 residues. V gave up 4 bases and J gave up 3 bases; unmatched junction bases: 4. DNA for the CDR3: TGTGCCAGCAGCTCCACTAGCGGGAGGAACTACGAGCAGTACTTC. Amino acids: CASSSTSGRNYEQYF. The entire variable domain, with the rest obtained from reference TRBV7-6 and TRBJ2-7, is as follows: GAGVSQSPRYKVTKRGQDVALRCDPISGHVSLYWYRQALGQGPEFLTYFNYEAQQDKSGLPNDRFSAERPEGSISTLTIQRTEQRDSAMYRCASSSTSGRNYEQYFGPGTRLTVT.

The V call is TRBV28, the J call TRBJ1-1; 7 bases are a match to TRBD1. Germline lookup yields CDR1 MDHEN and CDR2 SYDVKM. The CDR3 has 13 residues. V lost 6 bases and J lost 5; bases outside the gene matches: 6. CDR3: CASSLDRDTEAFF. The CDR3 DNA sequence: TGTGCCAGCAGCCTCGACAGGGATACTGAAGCTTTCTTT. The entire variable domain, with the rest obtained from reference TRBV28 and TRBJ1-1, is as follows: DVKVTQSSRYLVKRTGEKVFLECVQDMDHENMFWYRQDPGLGLRLIYFSYDVKMKEKGDIPEGYSVSREKKERFSLILESASTNQTSMYLCASSLDRDTEAFFGQGTRLTVV.

This rearrangement joins TRBV25-1 to TRBJ2-1, with 8 bases aligning to TRBD2. Germline values: CDR1 MGHDK, CDR2 SYGVNS. The CDR3 has 16 residues. V was clipped by 4 bases and J by 10 bases; unmatched bases: 15. The CDR3 bases are TGTGCCAGCAGTGGGCCGGGACTAGTAGTTTCTGGGGAGCAGTTCTTC. Its protein product is CASSGPGLVVSGEQFF. Using reference TRBV25-1 and TRBJ2-1 for the parts outside the CDR3, the full variable domain is EADIYQTPRYLVIGTGKKITLECSQTMGHDKMYWYQQDPGMELHLIHYSYGVNSTEKGDLSSESTVSRIRTEHFPLTLESARPSHTSQYLCASSGPGLVVSGEQFFGPGTRLTVL.

This chain joins TRBV2 and TRBJ2-1, with 12 bases that match TRBD2. CDR1 is SNHLY and CDR2 is FYNNEI in the germline V gene. V dropped 7 bases and J dropped 5; count of bases not matched to a gene: 3. The CDR3 loop spans 14 amino acids. The CDR3 loop reads CASTRTSGDNEQFF. The CDR3 region has the DNA TGTGCCAGCACTAGGACTAGCGGGGACAATGAGCAGTTCTTC.

This rearrangement joins TRBV28 to TRBJ2-7, with TRBD2 matching over 10 bases. V lost 5 bases, J lost 6 bases, and 10 bases stayed unmatched. The CDR3 runs to 15 residues. Per germline, CDR1 MDHEN and CDR2 SYDVKM. In DNA, the CDR3 is TGTGCCAGCAGTCAGTTAGCGGGAGGTCCCGGCGAGCAGTACTTC. It specifies CASSQLAGGPGEQYF.

The J gene is TRBJ1-3, the V gene TRBV27, with D unclear. This CDR3 region has 13 residues. The germline V and J ends were trimmed by 8 bases and 2 bases, with 10 bases remaining between them. Germline values: CDR1 MNHEY, CDR2 SMNVEV (reference sequence). DNA of the CDR3: TGTGCCAGCTCCCCCAACCCTGGAAACACCATATATTTT. Translation: CASSPNPGNTIYF.

The V gene is TRBV7-2, the J gene TRBJ1-2; D remains ambiguous. The CDR3 has 13 amino acids. The ends were cut back, 6 bases at V and 0 bases at J, with 8 bases in the middle. The germline V gene encodes CDR1 SGHTA and CDR2 FQGNSA. The CDR3 DNA is TGTGCCAGCAGGACCAGGACTAACTATGGCTACACCTTC. Protein product: CASRTRTNYGYTF.

The chain links TRBV9 to TRBJ2-3; 8 nucleotides match TRBD2. Germline assignment: CDR1 SGDLS and CDR2 YYNGEE. V was clipped by 2 bases and J by 3 bases; unmatched bases: 8. The CDR3 has 16 amino acids. The CDR3 sequence is CASSVAPGGPTDTQYF. DNA of the CDR3: TGTGCCAGCAGCGTCGCTCCGGGAGGGCCGACAGATACGCAGTATTTT.

This clone was detected once. The chain links TRBV19 to TRBJ2-2; D is perhaps TRBD2 (5 bases). The CDR3 covers 17 residues. Germline-derived CDR1 and CDR2 are LNHDA and SQIVND (reference sequence). The V end lost 1 base, the J end lost 7 bases, and 19 bases lay between the germline ends. The CDR3: CASSIVRTAGSVGELFF. The CDR3 DNA follows: TGTGCCAGTAGTATAGTCCGTACGGCGGGTTCTGTCGGGGAGCTGTTTTTT.

The chain is built from TRBV29-1 and TRBJ2-1; 10 bases fit TRBD2. Germline lookup yields CDR1 SQVTM and CDR2 ANQGSEA. CDR3 size: 12 residues. With V trimmed by 7 bases and J by 14 bases, 11 bases remained unmatched. CDR3 loop: CSGTAGGLSEFF. CDR3 DNA sequence: TGCAGCGGCACAGCGGGAGGGCTCTCGGAGTTCTTC.

The V and J genes are TRBV27 and TRBJ2-1, with 9 bases identical to TRBD2. Germline V gene data show CDR1 as MNHEY and CDR2 as SMNVEV (reference sequence). Trimming cost V 1 base and J 4 bases; bases outside gene matches: 11. This CDR3 contains 18 residues. The CDR3 coding sequence is TGTGCCAGCAGTTTATTCCCCTCAGGCGCGGGAGGGTACAATGAGCAGTTCTTC. Its protein product is CASSLFPSGAGGYNEQFF.

This clone was seen once. This rearrangement joins TRBV5-1 to TRBJ2-1; 10 bases fit TRBD2. Looked up from germline, CDR1 is SGHRS and CDR2 is YFSETQ. V was clipped by 4 bases and J by 3 bases; unmatched bases: 19. The CDR3 is 20 amino acids. This CDR3 is CASSPLTRTSGDQSYNEQFF. For the CDR3, the DNA is TGCGCCAGCAGCCCGCTCACGAGGACTAGCGGAGACCAAAGCTACAATGAGCAGTTCTTC.

V and J are TRBV15 and TRBJ2-2; TRBD2 agrees at 8 bases. The CDR3 loop spans 16 amino acids. Germline V lookup: CDR1 LNHNV, CDR2 YYDKDF (reference sequence). Germline trimming cut 4 bases from V and 1 base from J; bases unmatched to any gene: 5. The CDR3 DNA reads as TGTGCCACCAGCACCTCCGGGACTAGGAACACCGGGGAGCTGTTTTTT. Translation: CATSTSGTRNTGELFF.

The J gene is TRBJ2-1, the V gene TRBV29-1, with TRBD2 matching 10 bases. Germline-derived CDR1 and CDR2 are SQVTM and ANQGSEA. The CDR3 sequence is 12 residues long. V was pared by 4 bases and J by 15 bases, with 9 bases of the junction left unmatched. CDR3 in DNA: TGCAGCGTTGTTACTAGCGGGACCACGGGGTTCTTC. This gives the protein CSVVTSGTTGFF.

This clone was counted once. The sample carries other DNA sequences with the same CDR3. V is TRBV5-1 and J is TRBJ1-1, with D tentatively TRBD1 (5 bases). The V end was cut by 1 base, the J end by 1 base, with 11 bases between. The CDR3 has 15 amino acids. Germline CDR1 reads SGHRS; CDR2 reads YFSETQ. The CDR3 reads CASSLQGGGNTEAFF. CDR3 bases: TGCGCCAGCAGCTTGCAGGGCGGGGGGAACACTGAAGCTTTCTTT. The complete variable domain, with remaining parts taken from reference TRBV5-1 and TRBJ1-1, reads KAGVTQTPRYLIKTRGQQVTLSCSPISGHRSVSWYQQTPGQGLQFLFEYFSETQRNKGNFPGRFSGRQFSNSRSEMNVSTLELGDSALYLCASSLQGGGNTEAFFGQGTRLTVV.

The V call is TRBV6-6, the J call TRBJ2-2, with D possibly being TRBD1 (6 bases). Germline assignment: CDR1 MNHNY and CDR2 SVGAGI (reference sequence). The CDR3 consists of 15 residues. Trimming cost V 6 bases and J 1 base, with 12 bases left between them. Here the CDR3 DNA reads TGTGCCAGCAGCAGCCGGGACAAGAACACCGGGGAGCTGTTTTTT. Translating gives CASSSRDKNTGELFF.

This clone has only one observation. The genes are TRBV10-2 and TRBJ2-1; either TRBD1 or TRBD2 may fit D (5 bases each). Germline lookup yields CDR1 WSHSY and CDR2 SAAADI. The ends were cut back, 3 bases at V and 5 bases at J, with 23 bases in the middle. The CDR3 loop spans 18 amino acids. In nucleotides, the CDR3 is TGCGCCAGCAGTGATTTTTTTCGTGGGGGATCACACAACAATGAGCAGTTCTTC. Amino acid sequence: CASSDFFRGGSHNNEQFF.

This chain uses TRBV4-3 with TRBJ1-5; no definite D call. Germline loops: CDR1 LGHNA, CDR2 YSLEER. Trimming pared 4 bases from V and 6 bases from J, leaving 19 bases between. There are 16 residues in the CDR3. In nucleotides, the CDR3 is TGCGCCAGCAGCCCTTCAAGGATCCTTATTGGTCAGCCCCAGCATTTT. Translation: CASSPSRILIGQPQHF.

The V call is TRBV7-3, the J call TRBJ2-1; weak D call: TRBD1 (6 bases). This CDR3 is built from 15 residues. Trimming shortened V by 1 base and J by 6 bases, and 13 bases separated the two germline ends. Germline assignment: CDR1 SGHTA and CDR2 FQGTGA. The CDR3 spells CASSLIGTGRNEQFF. As DNA, the CDR3 is TGTGCCAGCAGCTTAATAGGTACAGGGCGCAATGAGCAGTTCTTC.

The V gene is TRBV5-1, the J gene TRBJ2-1, with 14 bases matching TRBD2. The germline V gene encodes CDR1 SGHRS and CDR2 YFSETQ. Trimming cost V 1 base and J 8 bases; bases outside gene matches: 11. The CDR3 extends over 18 amino acids. The CDR3 here is CASSLTGTSGSRYDEQFF. CDR3 nucleotides: TGCGCCAGCAGCTTGACCGGGACTAGCGGGAGTAGGTACGATGAGCAGTTCTTC.

On this clone: The same CDR3 is also encoded by other DNA sequences in this sample. The V and J genes are TRBV18 and TRBJ2-3; 9 nucleotides agree with TRBD2. Per the germline V gene, CDR1 is KGHSH and CDR2 is LQKENI. There are 15 residues in the CDR3. V trimming: 2 bases; J trimming: 2 bases; junction bases outside the gene matches: 2. In DNA, the CDR3 is TGTGCCAGCTCACCAACTAGCGGGTCCACAGATACGCAGTATTTT. Protein product: CASSPTSGSTDTQYF.

The J gene is TRBJ2-5, the V gene TRBV6-5, with a tentative D call TRBD1 (5 bases). Trimming pared 4 bases from V and 5 bases from J, leaving 11 bases between. The CDR3 loop spans 13 amino acids. The germline CDR1 and CDR2 sequences are MNHEY and SVGAGI. This chain's CDR3 is CASSSGLGETQYF. The CDR3 DNA sequence: TGTGCCAGCAGTTCAGGGCTTGGGGAGACCCAGTACTTC.

This clone was counted once. V gene TRBV29-1 combines with J gene TRBJ2-5; a possible D gene is TRBD2 (6 bases). In germline, CDR1 is SQVTM, CDR2 ANQGSEA. V lost 3 bases and J lost 4, with 12 bases in between. The CDR3 covers 13 residues. The CDR3 is CSVEDSGVETQYF. The CDR3 nucleotides read TGCAGCGTTGAGGATTCGGGGGTAGAGACCCAGTACTTC.

The chain joins TRBV10-3 to TRBJ1-1, with no clear D. Germline lookup yields CDR1 ENHRY and CDR2 SYGVKD. This CDR3 has 13 amino acids. V was clipped by 4 bases and J by 3 bases, with 9 bases between them. The CDR3 DNA follows: TGTGCCATCAGTGTTATGACTGACACTGAAGCTTTCTTT. Its translation: CAISVMTDTEAFF.

This rearrangement joins TRBV2 to TRBJ2-5; D might be TRBD2 (5 bases). Per germline, CDR1 SNHLY and CDR2 FYNNEI. CDR3 size: 14 residues. Trimming removed 4 bases from V and 2 bases from J, with 11 bases in between. In DNA form, the CDR3 reads TGTGCCAGCAGTGTGCAGCGGAGGCAAGAGACCCAGTACTTC. As protein: CASSVQRRQETQYF.

The chain joins TRBV11-3 to TRBJ2-3, with 10 bases matching TRBD2. V gave up 4 bases and J gave up 2 bases; unmatched junction bases: 3. Germline loops: CDR1 SGHNT, CDR2 YENEEA. The CDR3 is made up of 15 amino acids. The CDR3 DNA reads as TGTGCCAGCAGCTCCGGGACTAGCGACACAGATACGCAGTATTTT. This translates into CASSSGTSDTDTQYF. Full variable domain (outside the CDR3, taken from reference TRBV11-3 and TRBJ2-3): EAGVVQSPRYKIIEKKQPVAFWCNPISGHNTLYWYLQNLGQGPELLIRYENEEAVDDSQLPKDRFSAERLKGVDSTLKIQPAELGDSAVYLCASSSGTSDTDTQYFGPGTRLTVL.

The chain links TRBV18 to TRBJ1-3; a weak D match, TRBD1 (5 bases). In germline, CDR1 is KGHSH, CDR2 LQKENI. The V and J ends lost 2 bases and 0 bases respectively, with 14 bases between them. CDR3 length: 17 amino acids. CDR3 residues: CASSPVQTGSSGNTIYF. Here the CDR3 DNA reads TGTGCCAGCTCACCAGTTCAAACAGGCAGCTCTGGAAACACCATATATTTT.